Presented here are 20 T cell receptor beta chains from one specimen sequenced in a study of T cell changes during pregnancy in multiple sclerosis. Sequencing used immunoSEQ multiplex PCR; TCRdb keeps in-frame clones, though not all of them. The profile shows more than 15,000 clones, more than 70% of them singletons. The input for sequencing was CD4+ T cells from peripheral blood mononuclear cells, taken in the first trimester of pregnancy. These receptor sequences come from a female donor in good health, enrolled as a control in a pregnancy study.

The chain is built from TRBV5-5 and TRBJ1-2; D is perhaps TRBD1 (5 bases). V lost 1 base and J lost 8, with 15 bases in between. There are 14 residues in the CDR3. Germline-derived CDR1 and CDR2 are SGHKS and YYEKEE (reference sequence). The CDR3 DNA reads as TGTGCCAGCAGCTTGACTCAGGGAGGGAAAGGCTACACCTTC. This sequence encodes CASSLTQGGKGYTF. Combining the CDR3 with reference TRBV5-5 and TRBJ1-2 gives the whole variable domain DAGVTQSPTHLIKTRGQQVTLRCSPISGHKSVSWYQQVLGQGPQFIFQYYEKEERGRGNFPDRFSARQFPNYSSELNVNALLLGDSALYLCASSLTQGGKGYTFGSGTRLTVV.

V usage is TRBV11-3 and J usage is TRBJ2-5; D possibly corresponds to TRBD2 (5 bases). Germline CDR1 SGHNT, CDR2 YENEEA. This CDR3 has 12 amino acids. V shed 5 bases and J shed 6 bases, with 10 bases lying between them. The CDR3 nucleotides read TGTGCCAGCAGCCCCGGAGGAAAGACCCAGTACTTC. It specifies CASSPGGKTQYF.

This chain joins TRBV7-2 and TRBJ1-5; D remains unclear. This CDR3 has 16 amino acids. The V end lost 1 base, the J end lost 0 bases, and 10 bases lay between the germline ends. Germline-derived CDR1 and CDR2 are SGHTA and FQGNSA. The CDR3 protein is CASSLEGEPSNQPQHF. The CDR3 DNA sequence: TGTGCCAGCAGCTTAGAGGGAGAGCCTAGCAATCAGCCCCAGCATTTT.

The J gene is TRBJ1-5, the V gene TRBV18, with a weak D call TRBD1 (5 bases). Trimming took 3 bases from V and 3 from J, leaving 18 bases between them. Germline-derived CDR1 and CDR2 are KGHSH and LQKENI. The CDR3 sequence is 17 residues long. The CDR3 DNA reads as TGTGCCAGCTCACCGCCCAATTTGGGGCGAGACAATCAGCCCCAGCATTTT. This translates into CASSPPNLGRDNQPQHF.

The J gene is TRBJ2-7, the V gene TRBV4-3, with 14 bases lining up with TRBD2. The CDR3 runs to 15 residues. Germline trimming cut 5 bases from V and 9 bases from J; bases unmatched to any gene: 9. Germline CDR1 is LGHNA and CDR2 is YSLEER. Here the CDR3 DNA reads TGCGCCAGCAGCGAGGGACTAGCGGGGGCTCTGCGGCAGTACTTC. Amino acid sequence: CASSEGLAGALRQYF.

The V call is TRBV7-2, the J call TRBJ2-1; 10 nucleotides agree with TRBD2. CDR1 SGHTA and CDR2 FQGNSA come from the germline V gene. This CDR3 has 16 amino acids. V shed 3 bases, J shed 7 bases, and the junction held 9 bases outside the gene matches. For the CDR3, the DNA is TGTGCCAGCAGCTTGGCCGGGACTAGCGTGACAAATGAGCAGTTCTTC. Translating it yields CASSLAGTSVTNEQFF.

The rearrangement joins TRBV27 to TRBJ2-7; TRBD1 is a possible D gene (6 bases). The CDR3 sequence is 15 residues long. V was shortened by 3 bases and J by 0 bases, with 12 bases between the two germline ends. Germline V gene sequence: CDR1 MNHEY, CDR2 SMNVEV (reference sequence). The CDR3 sequence is CASSFIWDNSYEQYF. Written as DNA, the CDR3 is TGTGCCAGCAGTTTCATTTGGGACAACTCCTACGAGCAGTACTTC.

J is TRBJ2-7 and V is TRBV14, with 7 bases fitting TRBD1. In germline, CDR1 is SGHDN, CDR2 FVKESK. The CDR3 spans 13 residues. V dropped 0 bases and J dropped 9; count of bases not matched to a gene: 5. CDR3 in amino acids: CASSQDGTVGQYF. DNA of the CDR3: TGTGCCAGCAGCCAAGATGGGACAGTAGGGCAGTACTTC.

The J gene is TRBJ1-3, the V gene TRBV9, with a tentative D call TRBD1 (5 bases). V was trimmed by 4 bases and J by 0 bases, leaving 11 bases between them. Per the germline V gene, CDR1 is SGDLS and CDR2 is YYNGEE. The CDR3 runs to 15 residues. In DNA form, the CDR3 reads TGTGCCAGCAGCCCGCAGGGCGCCTCTGGAAACACCATATATTTT. Translation gives CASSPQGASGNTIYF.

V gene TRBV11-2 combines with J gene TRBJ1-2; 7 bases line up with TRBD1. Trimming cost V 2 bases and J 4 bases; bases outside gene matches: 7. This CDR3 is 15 amino acids long. CDR1 SGHAT and CDR2 FQNNGV come from the germline V gene. The CDR3 sequence: CASSLNPTGSYGYTF. In nucleotides, the CDR3 is TGTGCCAGCAGCTTAAACCCGACAGGGAGCTATGGCTACACCTTC.

This clone was seen a handful of times. The CDR3 loop is CAISRSLNTEAFF. Here the CDR3 DNA reads TGTGCCATCAGCCGGAGCTTGAACACTGAAGCTTTCTTT. This chain links TRBV10-3 with TRBJ1-1; D is unresolved. V dropped 6 bases and J dropped 0 bases, with 8 bases sitting between them. CDR3 length equals 13 residues. Germline V gives CDR1 ENHRY, CDR2 SYGVKD.

The V call is TRBV11-2, the J call TRBJ2-1; the D is unclear. The CDR3 has 13 amino acids. The germline V and J ends were trimmed by 1 base and 4 bases, with 5 bases remaining between them. The V gene's germline CDR1 is SGHAT and CDR2 FQNNGV. CDR3 amino acids: CASSLGVYNEQFF. CDR3 DNA sequence: TGTGCCAGCAGCTTAGGCGTATACAATGAGCAGTTCTTC.

The J gene is TRBJ2-5, the V gene TRBV5-1, with D uncertain. Germline-derived CDR1 and CDR2 are SGHRS and YFSETQ. The V end lost 7 bases, the J end lost 1 base, and 17 bases lay between the germline ends. The CDR3 length is 15 residues. CDR3 protein: CASQTSGASQETQYF. Here the CDR3 DNA reads TGCGCCAGCCAAACCTCAGGTGCCTCCCAAGAGACCCAGTACTTC.

The CDR3 protein is CASSEESPSTDTQYF. The CDR3 nucleotides are TGTGCCAGCAGTGAAGAGAGCCCTAGCACAGATACGCAGTATTTT. The V and J genes are TRBV2 and TRBJ2-3, with D uncertain. The ends were cut back, 1 base at V and 0 bases at J, with 8 bases in the middle. This CDR3 contains 15 residues. Germline V lookup: CDR1 SNHLY, CDR2 FYNNEI.

The chain links TRBV2 to TRBJ2-7, with D perhaps matching TRBD2 (7 bases). Trimming left V 7 bases short and J 3 bases short, with 22 bases between. This CDR3 region has 16 residues. Germline CDR1 is SNHLY and CDR2 is FYNNEI. The CDR3 is CASIGLGGASNYEQYF. The CDR3 nucleotides read TGTGCCAGCATTGGGTTGGGGGGGGCTTCGAACTACGAGCAGTACTTC.

A single count supports this clone. The chain has TRBV5-8 and TRBJ1-2; D is uncertain. The V end lost 0 bases, the J end lost 8 bases, and 14 bases lay between the germline ends. The CDR3 has 14 amino acids. Germline V gene lookup returns CDR1 SGHTS and CDR2 YDEGEE. CDR3 sequence (DNA): TGTGCCAGCAGCTTGGGACCAACGGTGGGCGGCTACACCTTC. Translation: CASSLGPTVGGYTF.

The chain recombines TRBV15 with TRBJ1-3; D might be TRBD1 (5 bases). The ends were cut back, 0 bases at V and 1 base at J, with 19 bases in the middle. Per the germline V gene, CDR1 is LNHNV and CDR2 is YYDKDF (reference sequence). The CDR3 is 19 residues long. The CDR3 nucleotides read TGTGCCACCAGCAGAGATGTGGGCGGTCAGGGAAGGTCTGGAAACACCATATATTTT. This encodes CATSRDVGGQGRSGNTIYF.

This clone has just one count. This chain joins TRBV12-5 and TRBJ2-5, with TRBD1 identical over 7 bases. The length of the CDR3 is 16 residues. Germline-derived CDR1 and CDR2 are LGHNT and FRNRAP. The V segment lost 2 bases and the J segment 4 bases; nucleotides outside the gene matches: 10. The DNA for the CDR3 is TGTGCTAGTGGTTTGACGCTTGACAGGGCCTTAGAGACCCAGTACTTC. This gives the protein CASGLTLDRALETQYF.

The genes are TRBV19 and TRBJ1-3; weak D call: TRBD1 (6 bases). V shed 3 bases and J shed 1 base, with 10 bases lying between them. From germline, CDR1 is LNHDA and CDR2 SQIVND (reference sequence). The CDR3 runs 15 residues. The CDR3 sequence: CASSIAGASGNTIYF. The CDR3 bases are TGTGCCAGTAGTATCGCAGGGGCTTCTGGAAACACCATATATTTT. Based on the CDR3 plus reference TRBV19 and TRBJ1-3, the full variable domain is DGGITQSPKYLFRKEGQNVTLSCEQNLNHDAMYWYRQDPGQGLRLIYYSQIVNDFQKGDIAEGYSVSREKKESFPLTVTSAQKNPTAFYLCASSIAGASGNTIYFGEGSWLTVV.

The gene calls are TRBV5-1 and TRBJ2-1, with TRBD1 matching over 7 bases. Germline assignment: CDR1 SGHRS and CDR2 YFSETQ. There are 15 residues in the CDR3. V was pared by 3 bases and J by 0 bases, with 3 bases of the junction left unmatched. The CDR3 sequence is CASSWDSSSYNEQFF. The CDR3 nucleotides read TGCGCCAGCAGCTGGGACAGTAGCTCCTACAATGAGCAGTTCTTC.